These T cell receptor beta chains were read from a single sample in a study of cytomegalovirus exposure and HLA in healthy donors. Here immunoSEQ multiplex PCR was the method, and the copy in TCRdb shows in-frame clones only, minus some. The data contain approximately 160,000 clones, 75% of them singletons. What was sequenced was PBMCs. The receptors here all came from a woman aged 50 to 65 in good health and CMV-seropositive. Each CDR3 is given with its conserved first and last residue. D genes are given only for firm matches.

d_call	v_call	j_call	cdr3_nt	cdr3_aa
TRBD2	TRBV27	TRBJ2-5	TGTGCCAGCAGTGAGGGACTAGCGGGGGGCGTCCAAGAGACCCAGTACTTC	CASSEGLAGGVQETQYF
TRBD2	TRBV18	TRBJ2-3	TGTGCCAGCTCACCACGGTCATTAGCGGGCAACACAGATACGCAGTATTTT	CASSPRSLAGNTDTQYF
TRBD2	TRBV5-4	TRBJ2-1	TGTGCCAGCAGCTCTAGCGGGGGGACCTACAATGAGCAGTTCTTC	CASSSSGGTYNEQFF
NA	TRBV5-1	TRBJ1-1	TGCGCCAGCAGCTTGAAGGGGGTGTTCATGGCTGAAGCTTTCTTT	CASSLKGVFMAEAFF
NA	TRBV18	TRBJ1-2	TGTGCCAGCTCACCGGAGCGATCTGGCTACACCTTC	CASSPERSGYTF
NA	TRBV5-6	TRBJ2-7	TGTGCCAGCGGTCGGGCAGGGTTTAACGAGCAGTACTTC	CASGRAGFNEQYF
NA	TRBV2	TRBJ1-2	TGTGCCAGCAGTGGGGAGGAAAACTATGGCTACACCTTC	CASSGEENYGYTF
TRBD2	TRBV7-2	TRBJ2-5	TGTGCCAGCAGCTTAGTTAGGACTAGCGGGCCAAAAGAGACCCAGTACTTC	CASSLVRTSGPKETQYF
TRBD1	TRBV30	TRBJ1-2	TGTGCCTGGCTCGACAGGGCTTCCTATGGCTACACCTTC	CAWLDRASYGYTF
TRBD1	TRBV2	TRBJ2-3	TGTGCCAGCAGTGGCCCGGGGAGGGACAGGGTGCGCCCAGATACGCAGTATTTT	CASSGPGRDRVRPDTQYF
NA	TRBV18	TRBJ2-7	TGTGCCAGCTCACCAGGAGGATCCTACGAGCAGTACTTC	CASSPGGSYEQYF
TRBD2	TRBV9	TRBJ2-5	TGTGCCAGCAGCGTAGGGATAGCGGGGGGACCGAGTCAAGAGACCCAGTACTTC	CASSVGIAGGPSQETQYF
TRBD2	TRBV9	TRBJ2-1	TGTGCCAGCTCCGGGACTAGCGCCTCCTACAATGAGCAGTTCTTC	CASSGTSASYNEQFF
NA	TRBV5-1	TRBJ2-7	TGCGCCAGCAGACGGGGACATGGGGAGGGAGAGCAGTACTTC	CASRRGHGEGEQYF